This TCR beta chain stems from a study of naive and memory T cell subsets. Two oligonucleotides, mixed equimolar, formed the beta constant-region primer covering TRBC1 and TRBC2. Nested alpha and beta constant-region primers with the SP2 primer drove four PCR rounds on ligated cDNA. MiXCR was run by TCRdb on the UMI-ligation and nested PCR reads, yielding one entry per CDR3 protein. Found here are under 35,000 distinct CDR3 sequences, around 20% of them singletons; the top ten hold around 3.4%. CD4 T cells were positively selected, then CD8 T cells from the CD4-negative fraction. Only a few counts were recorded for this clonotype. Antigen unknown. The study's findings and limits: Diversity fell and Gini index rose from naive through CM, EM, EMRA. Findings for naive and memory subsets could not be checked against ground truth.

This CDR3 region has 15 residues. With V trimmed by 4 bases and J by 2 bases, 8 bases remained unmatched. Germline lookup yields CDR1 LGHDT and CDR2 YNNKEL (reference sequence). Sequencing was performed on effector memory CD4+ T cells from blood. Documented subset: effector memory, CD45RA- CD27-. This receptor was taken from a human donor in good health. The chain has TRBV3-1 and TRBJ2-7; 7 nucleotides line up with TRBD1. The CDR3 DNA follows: TGTGCCAGCAGCCGGTACCGGGACAGCACCTACGAGCAGTACTTC. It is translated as CASSRYRDSTYEQYF.